The next 19 T cell receptor beta chains were all read from a single sample in a study of T cell repertoires in cytomegalovirus infection. MiXCR, applied by TCRdb to the reads, yields one record per CDR3 protein. The sample contains some 310,000 distinct CDR3 sequences, 20% to 25% of which appear only once. Their cognate antigens are unknown. The sample here was cultured PBMCs, taken from culture after CMV antigen stimulation. The receptors originated from a human donor in good health (CMV status not recorded). Some clones in this sample may be carry-over from other donors' samples.

In its sample, this clonotype was seen a few times. The genes are TRBV12-3 or TRBV12-4 and TRBJ2-2; 8 bases agree with TRBD1. The CDR3 covers 14 residues. Unmatched junction bases numbered 2, after V lost 6 bases and J lost 2 bases. CDR3 bases: TGTGCCAGCAGGGGACAGGCAAACACCGGGGAGCTGTTTTTT. Translation: CASRGQANTGELFF.

This clonotype showed up many times. The rearrangement joins TRBV7-9 to TRBJ1-2, with 7 bases aligning to TRBD1. Germline V gene sequence: CDR1 SEHNR, CDR2 FQNEAQ (reference sequence). The V gene end was trimmed by 10 bases and the J gene end by 6 bases; junction bases not matched to a gene: 17. This CDR3 has 15 residues. Written as DNA, the CDR3 is TGTGCCACCCGGAACCGACAGGGTTTGAGAGATGGCTACACCTTC. It codes for CATRNRQGLRDGYTF.

This clonotype came up a few times. J is TRBJ2-1 and V is TRBV3-1; TRBD2 agrees at 8 bases. This CDR3 has 13 amino acids. Germline V gene sequence: CDR1 LGHDT, CDR2 YNNKEL (reference sequence). The J segment lost 14 bases and the V segment lost 5 bases, leaving 11 bases of the junction unmatched. The CDR3 nucleotides are TGTGCCAGCAGCAAACGGGGGAGTAGCGGGAAGTTCTTC. As protein: CASSKRGSSGKFF.

This clonotype came up a few times. The chain recombines TRBV7-2 with TRBJ2-7, with D unclear. With 5 bases removed from V and 2 bases from J, the gap between germline ends came to 10 bases. The CDR3 covers 13 residues. The germline gives CDR1 SGHTA, CDR2 FQGNSA. CDR3 protein: CASSGTETYEQYF. The CDR3 DNA reads TGTGCCAGCAGCGGTACGGAGACCTACGAGCAGTACTTC.

V gene TRBV12-3 or TRBV12-4 combines with J gene TRBJ1-3; possible D gene TRBD1, 5 bases. With 10 bases removed from V and 2 bases from J, the gap between germline ends came to 9 bases. The CDR3 sequence is 12 residues long. In DNA, the CDR3 is TGTGCCACCTCCAGGGCTGGAAACACCATATATTTT. Protein: CATSRAGNTIYF.

The chain combines TRBV5-4 with TRBJ2-5, with a possible D match to TRBD1 (6 bases). The germline V gene has CDR1 SGHNT and CDR2 YYREEE (reference sequence). V lost 4 bases, J lost 0 bases, and 10 bases lay in between. The CDR3 sequence is 14 residues long. The CDR3 coding sequence is TGTGCCAGCAGCACCCGGGACAACCAAGAGACCCAGTACTTC. Translated: CASSTRDNQETQYF.

This chain joins TRBV19 and TRBJ2-5, with D uncertain. V lost 5 bases, J lost 3 bases, and 7 bases lay in between. Germline CDR1 and CDR2: LNHDA and SQIVND (reference sequence). The CDR3 has 12 amino acids. CDR3 in amino acids: CASSVNEETQYF. The CDR3 nucleotides read TGTGCCAGTAGTGTGAACGAAGAGACCCAGTACTTC.

The chain recombines TRBV7-9 with TRBJ1-6; the match to TRBD1 covers 7 bases. The V gene's germline CDR1 is SEHNR and CDR2 FQNEAQ (reference sequence). This CDR3 region has 16 residues. The V and J ends lost 5 bases and 7 bases, in that order; junction bases with no gene match: 11. In DNA form, the CDR3 reads TGTGCCAGCAGCGGAACCGGGACAGCTTACAATTCACCCCTCCACTTT. Its protein is CASSGTGTAYNSPLHF.

This chain uses TRBV7-9 with TRBJ2-7; 11 bases agree with TRBD1. The J segment lost 2 bases and the V segment lost 1 base, leaving 1 base of the junction unmatched. Germline values: CDR1 SEHNR, CDR2 FQNEAQ (reference sequence). The CDR3 spans 15 residues. The CDR3 spells CASSLGGQGAYEQYF. The CDR3 DNA reads TGTGCCAGCAGCTTAGGGGGACAGGGGGCCTACGAGCAGTACTTC.

In its sample, this clonotype was seen many times. The chain links TRBV10-3 to TRBJ1-2; D might be TRBD1 (6 bases). The CDR3 extends over 15 amino acids. The germline CDR1 and CDR2 sequences are ENHRY and SYGVKD. Trimming took 3 bases from V and 1 from J, leaving 12 bases between them. CDR3 residues: CAISDLDRLNYGYTF. The CDR3 DNA reads TGTGCCATCAGTGACCTGGACAGACTTAACTATGGCTACACCTTC.

As DNA, the CDR3 is TGTGCCAGCAGCTTGGATAGCCGGGACAGGGGAAGGGTTTTCTTT. This encodes CASSLDSRDRGRVFF. J is TRBJ1-1 and V is TRBV5-4, with TRBD1 identical over 10 bases. The junction had 12 bases not matched to a gene; V was cut back by 0 bases and J by 13 bases. CDR3 length: 15 residues. CDR1 is SGHNT, CDR2 YYREEE, per germline (reference sequence).

The chain is built from TRBV20-1 and TRBJ2-1, with 11 bases aligning to TRBD2. This CDR3 has 16 residues. Germline CDR1 is DFQATT and CDR2 is SNEGSKA (reference sequence). V gave up 5 bases and J gave up 6 bases; unmatched junction bases: 12. The CDR3 DNA sequence: TGCAGTGCTGATAGGCCGGGACTAGCGGCTACCAATGAGCAGTTCTTC. This gives the protein CSADRPGLAATNEQFF.

The table lists this clonotype with many counts. The V call is TRBV7-2, the J call TRBJ1-2, with TRBD1 as a possible D gene (5 bases). Germline assignment: CDR1 SGHTA and CDR2 FQGNSA. This CDR3 region has 17 residues. V lost 2 bases to trimming and J lost 0 bases, with 16 bases between them. The CDR3 nucleotides are TGTGCCAGCAGCTTAAGGTGGGGGGAGACAGCTAACTATGGCTACACCTTC. Translating it yields CASSLRWGETANYGYTF.

This clonotype occurred a few times. This sequence joins TRBV28 and TRBJ2-1, with a possible D match to TRBD2 (5 bases). The CDR3 runs to 20 residues. V gave up 2 bases and J gave up 4 bases, with 27 bases separating them. Per germline, CDR1 MDHEN and CDR2 SYDVKM. This chain's CDR3 is CASSLILKSSSSSLYNEQFF. The CDR3 DNA follows: TGTGCCAGCAGTTTAATTCTTAAGTCGTCGTCTAGCAGTCTATACAATGAGCAGTTCTTC.

CDR3 DNA: TGTGCCAGCAGTTCGGCGACGAACGTTAATGAAAAACTGTTTTTT. This gives the protein CASSSATNVNEKLFF. The rearrangement links TRBV28 to TRBJ1-4; D call uncertain. The CDR3 length is 15 residues. Germline CDR1 is MDHEN and CDR2 is SYDVKM. Deletions cut 4 bases from V and 4 bases from J, with 13 bases between. Based on the CDR3 plus reference TRBV28 and TRBJ1-4, the full variable domain is DVKVTQSSRYLVKRTGEKVFLECVQDMDHENMFWYRQDPGLGLRLIYFSYDVKMKEKGDIPEGYSVSREKKERFSLILESASTNQTSMYLCASSSATNVNEKLFFGSGTQLSVL.

This clonotype turned up a few times. The chain joins TRBV19 to TRBJ2-5, with D perhaps given as TRBD1 or TRBD2 (5 bases each). The germline V gene encodes CDR1 LNHDA and CDR2 SQIVND (reference sequence). Trimming took 4 bases from V and 8 from J, leaving 17 bases between them. CDR3 length equals 14 residues. Written as DNA, the CDR3 is TGTGCCAGTAGTACCGGGACCGAAATACGAACCCAGTACTTC. Translation: CASSTGTEIRTQYF.

This chain joins TRBV28 and TRBJ1-5; D is ambiguous. V dropped 6 bases and J dropped 7 bases, with 16 bases sitting between them. This CDR3 has 14 amino acids. The germline V gene encodes CDR1 MDHEN and CDR2 SYDVKM. DNA of the CDR3: TGTGCCAGCAGGGCTTCGACCTACCAGCAGCCCCAGCATTTT. It translates to CASRASTYQQPQHF.

This chain uses TRBV28 with TRBJ1-3; D uncertain. Germline CDR1 reads MDHEN; CDR2 reads SYDVKM. The CDR3 has 12 residues. V was pared by 10 bases and J by 0 bases, with 7 bases between. The CDR3 DNA sequence: TGTGCCACGCTCGGCTCTGGAAACACCATATATTTT. This gives the protein CATLGSGNTIYF.

This chain joins TRBV29-1 and TRBJ2-1; possibly TRBD2 for D (5 bases). Per germline, CDR1 SQVTM and CDR2 ANQGSEA. This CDR3 spans 14 amino acids. Trimming took off 0 bases at V and 3 bases at J, with 9 bases between the two ends. CDR3 nucleotide sequence: TGCAGCGTTGAAGACCAAACTAGCTACAATGAGCAGTTCTTC. Protein sequence: CSVEDQTSYNEQFF.